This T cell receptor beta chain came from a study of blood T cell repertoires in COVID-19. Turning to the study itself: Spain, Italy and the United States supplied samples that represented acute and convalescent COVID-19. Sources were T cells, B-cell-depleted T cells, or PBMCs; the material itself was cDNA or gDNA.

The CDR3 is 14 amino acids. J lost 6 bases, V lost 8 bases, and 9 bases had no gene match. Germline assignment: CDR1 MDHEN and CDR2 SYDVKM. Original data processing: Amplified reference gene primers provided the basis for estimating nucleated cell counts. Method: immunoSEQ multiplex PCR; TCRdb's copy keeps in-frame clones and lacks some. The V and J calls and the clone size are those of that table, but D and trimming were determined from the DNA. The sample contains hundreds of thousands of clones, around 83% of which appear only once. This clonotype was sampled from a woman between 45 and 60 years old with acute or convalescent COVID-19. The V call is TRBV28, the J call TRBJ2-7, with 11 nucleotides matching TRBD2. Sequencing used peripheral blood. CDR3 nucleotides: TGTGCCAGCGAACCTCTAGCGGGAGGACTCGAGCAGTACTTC. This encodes CASEPLAGGLEQYF.